This paragraph reports one TCR beta chain. Its antigen is unidentified. The sample is drawn from a study of T cells in Graves' hyperthyroidism and ophthalmopathy. Study-wide findings and caveats: Ophthalmopathy cases were set apart from stable hyperthyroidism by a 13 V-J model.

The source material, RNA transcripts, was used to amplify TCR beta CDR3 regions. RT-PCR in the first round (using the HTBI primer set) targeted the TCR CDR3. TCRdb reprocessed the multiplex PCR reads via MiXCR and lists one record per CDR3 protein. The table lists approximately 690,000 distinct CDR3 sequences, around 21% of them singletons, with under 35% in the top ten. The source of the PBMCs was 10 ml of fresh peripheral blood. This CDR3 spans 14 amino acids. CDR1 is SEHNR and CDR2 is FQNEAQ in the germline V gene (reference sequence). V shed 3 bases and J 8 bases; nucleotides not matched to a gene: 5.

This clonotype was sampled from a man under 40 with Graves' ophthalmopathy. This chain joins TRBV7-9 and TRBJ1-4; 8 nucleotides match TRBD1. The sequenced material came from blood. The CDR3 protein is CASSFDRGGEKLFF. The DNA of the CDR3 is TGTGCCAGCAGCTTTGACAGGGGTGGAGAAAAACTGTTTTTT.